This TCR beta chain derives from a study of cytomegalovirus exposure and HLA in healthy donors. Assay used: immunoSEQ multiplex PCR; TCRdb lists only in-frame clones, some missing. In the table there are around 200,000 clones, about 90% of which are singletons. Germline V lookup: CDR1 MDHEN, CDR2 SYDVKM. The junction had 7 bases not matched to a gene; V was cut back by 3 bases and J by 0 bases. The CDR3 spans 16 residues. The material sequenced was PBMCs. This clonotype originated in a woman younger than 30 in good health and CMV-seronegative. The chain employs TRBV28 and TRBJ2-7, with 8 bases fitting TRBD2. The CDR3 bases are TGTGCCAGCAGTTTCTTTAGCGGGACCTACTCCTACGAGCAGTACTTC. Amino acids: CASSFFSGTYSYEQYF.